The clone carrying this T cell receptor (beta chain) was detected a few times. The record originates from a study of early T cells in non-severe SARS-CoV-2 infection. The TCR library protocol attached unique molecular identifiers to the individual cDNA molecules. TCRdb recomputed calls from the 5' RACE reads with MiXCR, one row per CDR3 protein. Counted here are almost 30,000 distinct CDR3 sequences, roughly 5% occurring once; the ten biggest clones make up 10% to 12%. Sequenced: whole blood. The clonotype originates from an adult who was a healthcare worker with PCR-confirmed SARS-CoV-2 infection or an uninfected control (not recorded which).

The CDR3 protein is CSARLRDRGHRPEAFF. The CDR3 DNA reads as TGCAGTGCTAGACTCCGGGACAGGGGGCACCGACCTGAAGCTTTCTTT. The chain recombines TRBV20-1 with TRBJ1-1, with TRBD1 matching 12 bases. Trimming took 2 bases from V and 6 from J; bases not matched to a gene: 10. The CDR3 has 16 residues. Per germline, CDR1 DFQATT and CDR2 SNEGSKA (reference sequence).